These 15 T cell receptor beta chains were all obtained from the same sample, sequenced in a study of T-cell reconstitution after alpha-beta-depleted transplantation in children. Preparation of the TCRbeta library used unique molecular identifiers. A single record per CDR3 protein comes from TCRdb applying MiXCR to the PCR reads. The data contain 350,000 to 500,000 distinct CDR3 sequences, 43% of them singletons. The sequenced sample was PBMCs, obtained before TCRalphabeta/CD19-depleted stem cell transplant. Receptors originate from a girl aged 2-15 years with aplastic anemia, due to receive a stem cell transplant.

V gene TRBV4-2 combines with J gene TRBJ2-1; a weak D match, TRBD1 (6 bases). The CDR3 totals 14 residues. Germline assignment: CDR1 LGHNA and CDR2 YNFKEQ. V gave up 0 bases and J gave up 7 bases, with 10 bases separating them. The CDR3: CASSQDGGVNEQFF. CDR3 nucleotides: TGTGCCAGCAGCCAAGATGGGGGCGTAAATGAGCAGTTCTTC.

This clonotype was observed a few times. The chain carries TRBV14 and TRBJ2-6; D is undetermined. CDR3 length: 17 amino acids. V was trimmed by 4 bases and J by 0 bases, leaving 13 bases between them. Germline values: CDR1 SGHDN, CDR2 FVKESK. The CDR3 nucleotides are TGTGCCAGCAGCCGCACCCCAGTCAACTCTGGGGCCAACGTCCTGACTTTC. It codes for CASSRTPVNSGANVLTF.

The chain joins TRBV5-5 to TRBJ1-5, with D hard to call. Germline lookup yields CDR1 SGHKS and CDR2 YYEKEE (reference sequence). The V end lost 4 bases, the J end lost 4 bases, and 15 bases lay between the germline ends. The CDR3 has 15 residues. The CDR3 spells CASSTATGSNQPQHF. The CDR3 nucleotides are TGTGCCAGCAGCACAGCGACGGGGAGTAATCAGCCCCAGCATTTT.

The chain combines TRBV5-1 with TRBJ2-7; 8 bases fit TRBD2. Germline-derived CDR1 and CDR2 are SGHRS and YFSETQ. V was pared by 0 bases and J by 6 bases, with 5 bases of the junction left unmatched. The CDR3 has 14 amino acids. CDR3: CASSLDGRGAEQYF. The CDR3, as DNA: TGCGCCAGCAGCTTGGATGGGCGGGGGGCCGAGCAGTACTTC.

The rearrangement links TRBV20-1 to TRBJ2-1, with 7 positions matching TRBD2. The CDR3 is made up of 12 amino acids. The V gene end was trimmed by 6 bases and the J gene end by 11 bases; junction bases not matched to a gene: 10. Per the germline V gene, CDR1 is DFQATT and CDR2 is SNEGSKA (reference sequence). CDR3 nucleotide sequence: TGCAGTGCCAGAAAGCTAGCGGCCAAGCAGTTCTTC. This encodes CSARKLAAKQFF.

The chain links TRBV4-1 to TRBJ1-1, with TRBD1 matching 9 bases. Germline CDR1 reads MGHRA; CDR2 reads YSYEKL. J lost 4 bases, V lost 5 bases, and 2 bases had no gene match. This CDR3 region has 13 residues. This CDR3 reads CASSAQGATEAFF. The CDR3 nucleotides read TGCGCCAGCAGCGCACAGGGGGCCACTGAAGCTTTCTTT.

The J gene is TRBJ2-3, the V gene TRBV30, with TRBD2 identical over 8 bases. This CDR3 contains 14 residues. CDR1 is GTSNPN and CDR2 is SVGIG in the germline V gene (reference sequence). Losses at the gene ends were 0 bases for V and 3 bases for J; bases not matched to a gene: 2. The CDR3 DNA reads TGTGCCTGGAGTGTAGCTAGCGGGACAGATACGCAGTATTTT. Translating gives CAWSVASGTDTQYF.

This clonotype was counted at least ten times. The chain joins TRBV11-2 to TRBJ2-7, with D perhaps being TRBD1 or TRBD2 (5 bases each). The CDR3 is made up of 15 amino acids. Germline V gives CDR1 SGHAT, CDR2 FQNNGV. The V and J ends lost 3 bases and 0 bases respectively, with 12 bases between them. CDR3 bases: TGTGCCAGCAGCTTGGCCGGGGCGAGCTCCTACGAGCAGTACTTC. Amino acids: CASSLAGASSYEQYF. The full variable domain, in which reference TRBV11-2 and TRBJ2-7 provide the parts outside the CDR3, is EAGVAQSPRYKIIEKRQSVAFWCNPISGHATLYWYQQILGQGPKLLIQFQNNGVVDDSQLPKDRFSAERLKGVDSTLKIQPAKLEDSAVYLCASSLAGASSYEQYFGPGTRLTVT.

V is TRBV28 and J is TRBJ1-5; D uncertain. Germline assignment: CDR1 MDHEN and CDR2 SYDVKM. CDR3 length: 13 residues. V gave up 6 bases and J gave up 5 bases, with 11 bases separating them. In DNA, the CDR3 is TGTGCCAGCAGAATGAGTTGGGATCAGCCCCAGCATTTT. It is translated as CASRMSWDQPQHF. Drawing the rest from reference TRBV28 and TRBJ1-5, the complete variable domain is DVKVTQSSRYLVKRTGEKVFLECVQDMDHENMFWYRQDPGLGLRLIYFSYDVKMKEKGDIPEGYSVSREKKERFSLILESASTNQTSMYLCASRMSWDQPQHFGDGTRLSIL.

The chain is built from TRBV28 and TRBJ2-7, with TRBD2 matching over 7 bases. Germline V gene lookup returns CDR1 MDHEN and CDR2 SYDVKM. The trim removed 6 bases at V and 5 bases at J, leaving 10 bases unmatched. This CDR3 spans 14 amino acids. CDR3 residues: CASSPISGKNEQYF. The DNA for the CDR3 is TGTGCCAGCAGCCCAATAAGCGGGAAAAACGAGCAGTACTTC.

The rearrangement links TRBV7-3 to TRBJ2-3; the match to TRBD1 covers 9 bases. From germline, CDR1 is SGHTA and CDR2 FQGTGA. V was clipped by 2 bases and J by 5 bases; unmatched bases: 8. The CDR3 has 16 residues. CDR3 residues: CASSLLWTGALDTQYF. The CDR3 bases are TGTGCCAGCAGCTTACTATGGACAGGGGCTCTAGATACGCAGTATTTT.

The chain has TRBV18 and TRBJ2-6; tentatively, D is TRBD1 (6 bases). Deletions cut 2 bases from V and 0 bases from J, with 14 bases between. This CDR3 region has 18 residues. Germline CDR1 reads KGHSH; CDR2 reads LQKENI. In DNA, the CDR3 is TGTGCCAGCTCACCAAAAGGGACACCCTCCTCTGGGGCCAACGTCCTGACTTTC. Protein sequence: CASSPKGTPSSGANVLTF.

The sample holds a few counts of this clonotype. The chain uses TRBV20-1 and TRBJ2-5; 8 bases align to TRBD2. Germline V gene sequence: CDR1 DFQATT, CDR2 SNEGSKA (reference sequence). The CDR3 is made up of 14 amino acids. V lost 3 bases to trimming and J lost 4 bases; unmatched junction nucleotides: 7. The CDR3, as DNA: TGCAGTGCTAGGGGTGGGGCGGGAGGAGAGACCCAGTACTTC. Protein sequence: CSARGGAGGETQYF.

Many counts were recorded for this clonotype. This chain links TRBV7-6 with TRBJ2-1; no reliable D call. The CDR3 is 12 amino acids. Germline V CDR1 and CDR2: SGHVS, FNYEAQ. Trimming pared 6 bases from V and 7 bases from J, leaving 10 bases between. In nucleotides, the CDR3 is TGTGCCAGCAGTCCAAGGATGAATGAGCAGTTCTTC. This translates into CASSPRMNEQFF.

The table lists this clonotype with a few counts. CDR3 in DNA: TGTGCCAGCAGCTATGGGACAGGGGCTCTCTCTGGAAACACCATATATTTT. Its protein is CASSYGTGALSGNTIYF. The chain links TRBV7-2 to TRBJ1-3; 10 bases align to TRBD1. Trimming cost V 4 bases and J 0 bases; bases outside gene matches: 6. This CDR3 is 17 amino acids long. Germline V CDR1 and CDR2: SGHTA, FQGNSA.